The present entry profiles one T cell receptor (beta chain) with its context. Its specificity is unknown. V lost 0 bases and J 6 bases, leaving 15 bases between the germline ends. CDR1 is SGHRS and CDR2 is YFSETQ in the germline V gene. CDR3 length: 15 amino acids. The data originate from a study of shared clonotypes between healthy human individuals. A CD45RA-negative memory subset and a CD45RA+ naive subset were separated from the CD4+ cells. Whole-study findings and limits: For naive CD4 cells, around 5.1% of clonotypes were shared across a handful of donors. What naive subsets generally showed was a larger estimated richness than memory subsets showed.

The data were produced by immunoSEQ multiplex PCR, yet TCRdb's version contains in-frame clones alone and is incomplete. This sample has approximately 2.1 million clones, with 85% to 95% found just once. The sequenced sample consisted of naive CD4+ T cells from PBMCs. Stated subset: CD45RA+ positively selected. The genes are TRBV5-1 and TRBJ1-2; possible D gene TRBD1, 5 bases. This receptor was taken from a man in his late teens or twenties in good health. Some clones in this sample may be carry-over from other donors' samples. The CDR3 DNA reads TGCGCCAGCAGCTTGGAGGTCCAGCCCAGGGATGGCTACACCTTC. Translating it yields CASSLEVQPRDGYTF.